The 4 T cell receptor beta chains reported below all come from one sample, sequenced in a study of monozygotic twins with inflammatory bowel disease. TCRdb reanalyzed the 5' RACE reads and collapses them to one entry per CDR3 protein, without DNA. In total, the table holds 300,000 to 350,000 distinct CDR3 sequences. What was sequenced was blood. The receptors were gathered from a human donor with ulcerative colitis or Crohn's disease, or a healthy co-twin of an affected twin (not recorded which).

The chain recombines TRBV28 with TRBJ2-2. This CDR3 has 13 amino acids. The germline V gene has CDR1 MDHEN and CDR2 SYDVKM. The CDR3 sequence is CASSTQNTGELFF.

The rearrangement links TRBV15 to TRBJ1-5; there is no DNA to check the TCRdb D call of TRBD1. The CDR3 loop spans 14 amino acids. CDR1 is LNHNV and CDR2 is YYDKDF in the germline V gene (reference sequence). The CDR3 region is CATSSSVSGQPQHF.

The CDR3 spells CASTSGGQGPNTGELFF. The J gene is TRBJ2-2, the V gene TRBV12-3 or TRBV12-4; TCRdb's D call, TRBD1, is unchecked because there is no DNA. This CDR3 is 17 amino acids long.

The chain recombines TRBV7-6 with TRBJ1-6. Per the germline V gene, CDR1 is SGHVS and CDR2 is FNYEAQ. The CDR3 sequence is 12 residues long. Here the CDR3 reads CASSSNNSPLHF.